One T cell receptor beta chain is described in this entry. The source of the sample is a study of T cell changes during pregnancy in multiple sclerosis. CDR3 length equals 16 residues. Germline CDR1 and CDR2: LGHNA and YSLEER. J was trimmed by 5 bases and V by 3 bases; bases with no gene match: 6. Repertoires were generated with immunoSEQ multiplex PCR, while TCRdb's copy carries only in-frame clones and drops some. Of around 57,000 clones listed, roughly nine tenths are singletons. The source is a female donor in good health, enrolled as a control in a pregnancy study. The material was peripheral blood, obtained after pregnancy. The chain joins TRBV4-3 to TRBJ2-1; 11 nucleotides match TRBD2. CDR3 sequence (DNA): TGCGCCAGCAGCCACGGGTTAGCGGGGGGGAACAATGAGCAGTTCTTC. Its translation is CASSHGLAGGNNEQFF.